The 3 T cell receptor beta chains given below trace back to one sample, sequenced in a study of cytomegalovirus exposure and HLA in healthy donors. Some clones are missing from TCRdb's copy, which holds only in-frame ones; the method was immunoSEQ multiplex PCR. The repertoire has tens of thousands of clones, around 94% of them found once; the top ten carry 1.5% to 2%. The sample consisted of PBMCs. The origin of the receptors is a woman younger than 35 in good health and CMV-seropositive.

The V and J genes are TRBV5-1 and TRBJ2-2, with 8 bases fitting TRBD2. The germline CDR1 and CDR2 sequences are SGHRS and YFSETQ. V lost 4 bases, J lost 4 bases, and 9 bases stayed unmatched. The CDR3 consists of 16 residues. The DNA for the CDR3 is TGCGCCAGCAGCCTGGGCGGGACTAGAGGCACCGGGGAGCTGTTTTTT. This translates into CASSLGGTRGTGELFF.

The V and J genes are TRBV18 and TRBJ2-1, with D unresolved. Per the germline V gene, CDR1 is KGHSH and CDR2 is LQKENI. This CDR3 has 15 amino acids. Trimming removed 0 bases at V and 2 bases at J, with 8 bases between. The CDR3 loop reads CASSPPGVAYNEQFF. CDR3 in DNA: TGTGCCAGCTCACCACCAGGAGTCGCCTACAATGAGCAGTTCTTC. Variable domain in full (rest from reference TRBV18 and TRBJ2-1): NAGVMQNPRHLVRRRGQEARLRCSPMKGHSHVYWYRQLPEEGLKFMVYLQKENIIDESGMPKERFSAEFPKEGPSILRIQQVVRGDSAAYFCASSPPGVAYNEQFFGPGTRLTVL.

This rearrangement joins TRBV13 to TRBJ2-1, with D unclear. The CDR3 totals 14 residues. Germline lookup yields CDR1 PRHDT and CDR2 FYEKMQ (reference sequence). V lost 0 bases, J lost 10 bases, and 13 bases lay in between. The CDR3 region is CASSLGGRVREQFF. CDR3 DNA sequence: TGTGCCAGCAGCTTAGGGGGTCGGGTACGCGAGCAGTTCTTC.